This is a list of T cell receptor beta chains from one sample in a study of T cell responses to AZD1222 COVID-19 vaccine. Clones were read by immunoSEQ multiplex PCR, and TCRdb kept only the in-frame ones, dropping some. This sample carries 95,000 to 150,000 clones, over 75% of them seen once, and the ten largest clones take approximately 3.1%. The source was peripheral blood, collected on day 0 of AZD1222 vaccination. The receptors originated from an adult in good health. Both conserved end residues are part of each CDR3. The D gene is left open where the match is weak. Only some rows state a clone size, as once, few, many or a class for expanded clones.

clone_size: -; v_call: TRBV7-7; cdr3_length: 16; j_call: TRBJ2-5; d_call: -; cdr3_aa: CASSLDLAGAGETQYF; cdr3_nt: TGTGCCAGCAGCTTAGATTTGGCGGGGGCGGGGGAGACCCAGTACTTC
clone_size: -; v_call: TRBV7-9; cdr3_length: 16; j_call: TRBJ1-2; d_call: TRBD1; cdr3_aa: CASSPRTGDPFYGYTF; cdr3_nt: TGTGCCAGCAGCCCCCGGACAGGGGACCCTTTCTATGGCTACACCTTC
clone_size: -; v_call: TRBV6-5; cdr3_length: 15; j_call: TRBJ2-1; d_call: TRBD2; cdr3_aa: CASSYGTSGDNEQFF; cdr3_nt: TGTGCCAGCAGTTATGGGACTAGCGGGGACAATGAGCAGTTCTTC
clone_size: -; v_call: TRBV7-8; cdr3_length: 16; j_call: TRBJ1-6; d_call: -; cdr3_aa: CASSSNTGSYNSPLHF; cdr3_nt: TGTGCCAGCAGCTCTAACACTGGCTCCTATAATTCACCCCTCCACTTT
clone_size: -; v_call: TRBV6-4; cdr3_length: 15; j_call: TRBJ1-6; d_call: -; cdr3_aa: CASSDSIRRDSPLHF; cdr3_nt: TGTGCCAGCAGTGACTCGATTCGCAGGGACTCACCCCTCCACTTT
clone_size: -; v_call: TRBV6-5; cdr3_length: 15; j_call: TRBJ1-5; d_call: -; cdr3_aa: CASSFVGYSNQPQHF; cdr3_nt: TGTGCCAGCAGCTTCGTGGGGTATAGCAATCAGCCCCAGCATTTT
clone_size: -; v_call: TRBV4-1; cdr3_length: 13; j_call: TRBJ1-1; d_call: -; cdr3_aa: CASSQGGTTEAFF; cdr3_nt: TGCGCCAGCAGCCAAGGGGGGACCACTGAAGCTTTCTTT
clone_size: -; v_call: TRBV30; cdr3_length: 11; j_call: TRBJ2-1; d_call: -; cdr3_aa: CAWSTADEQFF; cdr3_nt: TGTGCCTGGAGTACAGCGGATGAGCAGTTCTTC
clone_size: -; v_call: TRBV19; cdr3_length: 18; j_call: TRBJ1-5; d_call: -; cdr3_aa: CASSSSWRRRYSNQPQHF; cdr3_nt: TGTGCCAGTAGTTCCTCGTGGAGGAGGCGGTATAGCAATCAGCCCCAGCATTTT
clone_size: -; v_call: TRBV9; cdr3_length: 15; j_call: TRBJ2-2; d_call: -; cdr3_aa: CASSPGTSNTGELFF; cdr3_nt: TGTGCCAGCAGCCCCGGGACTTCGAACACCGGGGAGCTGTTTTTT
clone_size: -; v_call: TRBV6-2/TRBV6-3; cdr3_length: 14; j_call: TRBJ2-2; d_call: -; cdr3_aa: CASSYSDGTGELFF; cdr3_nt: TGTGCCAGCAGTTACTCGGACGGGACCGGGGAGCTGTTTTTT
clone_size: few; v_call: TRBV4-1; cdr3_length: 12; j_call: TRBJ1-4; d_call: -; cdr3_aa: CASSPAREKLFF; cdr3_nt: TGCGCCAGCAGCCCAGCTAGAGAAAAACTGTTTTTT
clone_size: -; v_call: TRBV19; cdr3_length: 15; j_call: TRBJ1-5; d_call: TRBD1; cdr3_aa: CASSEGTGKDQPQHF; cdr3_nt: TGTGCCAGTAGTGAGGGGACAGGGAAGGATCAGCCCCAGCATTTT
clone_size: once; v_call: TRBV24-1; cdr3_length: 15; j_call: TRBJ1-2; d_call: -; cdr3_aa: CATSDTVDKGYGYTF; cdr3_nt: TGTGCCACCAGTGATACAGTCGACAAGGGGTATGGCTACACCTTC
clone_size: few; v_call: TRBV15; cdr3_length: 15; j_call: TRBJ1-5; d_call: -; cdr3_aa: CATSRDPPPAEPQHF; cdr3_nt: TGTGCCACCAGCAGAGATCCGCCTCCTGCGGAGCCCCAGCATTTT
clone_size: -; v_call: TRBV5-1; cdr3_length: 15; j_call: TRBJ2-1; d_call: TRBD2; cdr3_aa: CASSSRLAGGNEQFF; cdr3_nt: TGCGCCAGCAGCTCGAGACTAGCGGGAGGCAATGAGCAGTTCTTC
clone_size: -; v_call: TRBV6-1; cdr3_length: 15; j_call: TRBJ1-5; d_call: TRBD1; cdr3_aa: CASSEQGAAYQPQHF; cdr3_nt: TGTGCCAGCAGTGAGCAGGGGGCGGCCTATCAGCCCCAGCATTTT
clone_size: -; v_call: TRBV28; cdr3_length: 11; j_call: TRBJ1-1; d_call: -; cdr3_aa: CASSLGTEAFF; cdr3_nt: TGTGCCAGCAGTTTAGGGACTGAAGCTTTCTTT
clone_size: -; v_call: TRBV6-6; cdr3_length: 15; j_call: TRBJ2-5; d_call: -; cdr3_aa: CASSYAPDIQETQYF; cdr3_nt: TGTGCCAGCAGTTACGCCCCAGATATCCAAGAGACCCAGTACTTC
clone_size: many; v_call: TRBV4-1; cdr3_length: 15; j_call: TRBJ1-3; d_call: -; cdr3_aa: CASSRGQNSGNTIYF; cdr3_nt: TGCGCCAGCAGCCGCGGACAGAACTCTGGAAACACCATATATTTT
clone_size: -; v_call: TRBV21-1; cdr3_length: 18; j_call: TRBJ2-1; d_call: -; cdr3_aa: CASSKEESSDHLYNEQFF; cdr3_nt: TGTGCCAGCAGCAAAGAAGAGAGTTCAGACCACCTCTACAATGAGCAGTTCTTC
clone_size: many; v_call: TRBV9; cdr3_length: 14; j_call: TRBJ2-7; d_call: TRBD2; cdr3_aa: CASSVGGGLYEQYF; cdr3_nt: TGTGCCAGCAGCGTAGGCGGGGGACTCTACGAGCAGTACTTC
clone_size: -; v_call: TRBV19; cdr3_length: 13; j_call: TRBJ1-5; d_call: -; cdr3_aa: CASSISRDQPQHF; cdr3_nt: TGTGCCAGTAGTATCAGCCGGGATCAGCCCCAGCATTTT
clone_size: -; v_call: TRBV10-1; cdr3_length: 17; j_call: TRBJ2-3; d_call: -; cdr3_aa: CASSEPPTGLGPDTQYF; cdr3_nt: TGCGCCAGCAGTGAGCCCCCTACAGGGCTGGGGCCAGATACGCAGTATTTT
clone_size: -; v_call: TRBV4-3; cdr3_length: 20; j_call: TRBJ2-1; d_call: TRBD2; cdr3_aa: CASSQARAGPSGGAHNEQFF; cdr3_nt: TGCGCCAGCAGCCAAGCCCGAGCAGGGCCTAGCGGGGGGGCCCACAATGAGCAGTTCTTC
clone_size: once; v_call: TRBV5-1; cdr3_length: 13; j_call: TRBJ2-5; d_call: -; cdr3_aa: CASSPREKRTQYF; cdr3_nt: TGCGCCAGCAGCCCCCGCGAAAAGAGGACCCAGTACTTC
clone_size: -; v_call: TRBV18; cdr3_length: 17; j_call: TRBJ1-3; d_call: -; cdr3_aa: CASSPPPAAHSGNTIYF; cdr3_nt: TGTGCCAGCTCACCCCCTCCGGCAGCCCACTCTGGAAACACCATATATTTT
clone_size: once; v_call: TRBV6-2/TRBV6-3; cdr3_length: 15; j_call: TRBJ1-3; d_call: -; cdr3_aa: CASSSSVFSGNTIYF; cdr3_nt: -
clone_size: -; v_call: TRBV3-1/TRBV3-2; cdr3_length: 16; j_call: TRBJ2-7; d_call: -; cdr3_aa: CASSQDPGLSRDEQYF; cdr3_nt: TGTGCCAGCAGCCAAGATCCGGGTCTTTCCCGGGACGAGCAGTACTTC
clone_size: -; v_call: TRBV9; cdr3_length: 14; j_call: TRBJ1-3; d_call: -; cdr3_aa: CASSVGGSLNTIYF; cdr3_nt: TGTGCCAGCAGCGTAGGGGGTAGTTTAAACACCATATATTTT
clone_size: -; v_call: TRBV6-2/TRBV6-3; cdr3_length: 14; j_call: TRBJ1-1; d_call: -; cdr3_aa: CASSYLRGVTEAFF; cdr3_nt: TGTGCCAGCAGTTATCTCCGGGGGGTCACTGAAGCTTTCTTT
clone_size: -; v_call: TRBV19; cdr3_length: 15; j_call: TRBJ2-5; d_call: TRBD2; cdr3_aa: CASSIVAGVPETQYF; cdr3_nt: TGTGCCAGTAGTATAGTAGCGGGAGTCCCGGAGACCCAGTACTTC
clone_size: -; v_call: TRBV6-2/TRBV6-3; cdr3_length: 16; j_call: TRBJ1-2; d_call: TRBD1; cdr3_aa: CASSYSFRGQNYGYTF; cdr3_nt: TGTGCCAGCAGTTACTCGTTCCGGGGACAGAATTATGGCTACACCTTC
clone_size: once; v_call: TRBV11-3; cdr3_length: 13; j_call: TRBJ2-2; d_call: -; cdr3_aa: CASSLGAAGELFF; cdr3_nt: TGTGCCAGCAGCTTAGGGGCGGCCGGGGAGCTGTTTTTT
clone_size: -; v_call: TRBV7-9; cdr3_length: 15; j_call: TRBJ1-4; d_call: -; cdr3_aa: CASSSPRTTNEKLFF; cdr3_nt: TGTGCCAGCAGCTCCCCCCGGACAACTAATGAAAAACTGTTTTTT
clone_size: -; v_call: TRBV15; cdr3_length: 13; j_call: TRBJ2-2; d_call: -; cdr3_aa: CATSRAGTGELFF; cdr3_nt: TGTGCCACCAGCAGAGCTGGGACCGGGGAGCTGTTTTTT
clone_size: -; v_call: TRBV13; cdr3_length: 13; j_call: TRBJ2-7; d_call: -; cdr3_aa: CASSRTSHYEQYF; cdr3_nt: TGTGCCAGCAGCCGGACTTCTCACTACGAGCAGTACTTC
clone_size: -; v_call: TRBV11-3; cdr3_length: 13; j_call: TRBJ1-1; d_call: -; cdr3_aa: CASSPGGGGEAFF; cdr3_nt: TGTGCCAGCAGCCCGGGGGGCGGAGGTGAAGCTTTCTTT
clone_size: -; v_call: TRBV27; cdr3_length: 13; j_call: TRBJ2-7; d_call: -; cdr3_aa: CASGPVGSYEQYF; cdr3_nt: TGTGCCAGCGGCCCTGTAGGGTCCTACGAGCAGTACTTC
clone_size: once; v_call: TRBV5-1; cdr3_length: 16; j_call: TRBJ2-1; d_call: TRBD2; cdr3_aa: CASSSEAGGGYNEQFF; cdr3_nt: TGCGCCAGCAGCTCAGAAGCGGGAGGGGGGTACAATGAGCAGTTCTTC
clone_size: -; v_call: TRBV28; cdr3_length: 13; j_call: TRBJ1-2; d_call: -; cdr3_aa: CASSLGTAYGYTF; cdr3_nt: TGTGCCAGCAGTTTGGGGACGGCATATGGCTACACCTTC
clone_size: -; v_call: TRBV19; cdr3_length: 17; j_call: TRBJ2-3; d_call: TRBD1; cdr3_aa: CASSHKARQGKSDTQYF; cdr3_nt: TGTGCCAGTAGCCATAAGGCGCGACAGGGGAAGTCAGATACGCAGTATTTT
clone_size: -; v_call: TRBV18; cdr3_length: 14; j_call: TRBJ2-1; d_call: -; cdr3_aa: CASSPSDGYNEQFF; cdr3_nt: TGTGCCAGCTCACCCAGCGACGGCTACAATGAGCAGTTCTTC
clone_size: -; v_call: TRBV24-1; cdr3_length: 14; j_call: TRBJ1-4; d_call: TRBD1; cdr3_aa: CATGSTGEHEKLFF; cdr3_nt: TGTGCAACGGGGTCGACAGGGGAACATGAAAAACTGTTTTTT
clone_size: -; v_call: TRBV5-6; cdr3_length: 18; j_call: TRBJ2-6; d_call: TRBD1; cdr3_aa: CASSWPRTGHSGANVLTF; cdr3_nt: TGTGCCAGCAGCTGGCCGCGGACAGGGCACTCTGGGGCCAACGTCCTGACTTTC
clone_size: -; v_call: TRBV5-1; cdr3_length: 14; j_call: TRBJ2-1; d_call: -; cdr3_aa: CASRIKGDYNEQFF; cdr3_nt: TGCGCCAGCAGGATAAAAGGGGACTACAATGAGCAGTTCTTC
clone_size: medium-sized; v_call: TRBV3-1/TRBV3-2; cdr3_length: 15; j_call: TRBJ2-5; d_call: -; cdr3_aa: CASSQVRSFMETQYF; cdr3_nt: TGTGCCAGCAGCCAAGTCCGTTCTTTCATGGAGACCCAGTACTTC
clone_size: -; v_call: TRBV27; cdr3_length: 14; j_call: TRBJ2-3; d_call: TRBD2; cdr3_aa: CASSLAGRTDTQYF; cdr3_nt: TGTGCCAGCAGTCTAGCGGGGCGCACAGATACGCAGTATTTT
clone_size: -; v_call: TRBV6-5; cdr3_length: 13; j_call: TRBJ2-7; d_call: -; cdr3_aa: CASSTSGNYEQYF; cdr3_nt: TGTGCCTCCTCCACTAGTGGAAACTACGAGCAGTACTTC
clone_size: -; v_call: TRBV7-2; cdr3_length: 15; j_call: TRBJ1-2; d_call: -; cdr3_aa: CASSLAAGSPYGYTF; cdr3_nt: TGTGCCAGCAGCTTAGCGGCCGGGTCACCCTATGGCTACACCTTC
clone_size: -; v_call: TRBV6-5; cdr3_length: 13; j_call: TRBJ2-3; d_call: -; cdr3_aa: CASRATSTDTQYF; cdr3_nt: TGTGCCAGCAGGGCTACAAGCACAGATACGCAGTATTTT
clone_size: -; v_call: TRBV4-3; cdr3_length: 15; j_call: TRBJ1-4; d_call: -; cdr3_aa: CASSQFGLINEKLFF; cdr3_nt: TGCGCCAGCAGCCAATTCGGGCTTATTAATGAAAAACTGTTTTTT
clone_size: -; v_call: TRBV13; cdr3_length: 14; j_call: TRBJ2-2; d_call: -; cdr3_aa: CASSLSFRTGELFF; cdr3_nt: TGTGCCAGCAGCTTGAGTTTTAGGACCGGGGAGCTGTTTTTT